The entry below gives a single T cell receptor beta chain sequence along with its context. What it binds is unknown. This CDR3 is built from 15 residues. V lost 2 bases, J lost 7 bases, and 17 bases lay in between. Constant-segment-primed 5'RACE gave TCR alpha and TCR beta cDNA libraries with sample barcodes and UMIs. TCRdb re-called the 5' RACE reads through MiXCR, storing one row per CDR3 protein. The repertoire holds about 540,000 distinct CDR3 sequences, around 21% seen once, with around 13% in the top ten. The sample belongs to a study of T-cell memory formation after mild COVID-19. Whole-study context: Most TCR clusters belonged to a single donor.

Overall study results and limits: Day 37-peaking second-wave clones had unconfirmed SARS-CoV-2 specificity. Of the contracting clones, CD4+ ones lay mainly in CM and EM, and CD8+ ones in EMRA.

The sequence was obtained from an adult woman who had mild COVID-19 (a few samples of this study predate the infection). Cell type and time point are not known. The genes are TRBV12-3 or TRBV12-4 and TRBJ1-2, with a tentative D call TRBD1 (5 bases). Sample: PBMCs or a T cell subset sorted from them (not recorded which). As DNA, the CDR3 is TGTGCCAGCAGTTTATCCCACGCAGGGTTGGCTGGCTACACCTTC. It specifies CASSLSHAGLAGYTF.